A single sample is the source of the 32 T cell receptor beta chains below, sequenced in a study of T-cell memory formation after mild COVID-19. TCRdb processed the 5' RACE reads anew with MiXCR; each CDR3 protein has one entry. The table has 450,000 to 650,000 distinct CDR3 sequences, 20% seen once. The source material was PBMCs or a T cell subset sorted from them (not recorded which). These receptors were obtained from an adult woman who had mild COVID-19 (a few samples of this study predate the infection). Cell type and time point are not known.

In this sample, this clonotype turned up a few times. This chain joins TRBV19 and TRBJ1-2, with a tentative D call TRBD1 (6 bases). CDR1 LNHDA and CDR2 SQIVND come from the germline V gene (reference sequence). V lost 7 bases and J 2 bases, leaving 17 bases between the germline ends. This CDR3 has 15 amino acids. Here the CDR3 reads CASKMAAGDNYGYTF. DNA of the CDR3: TGTGCCAGTAAGATGGCAGCAGGGGACAACTATGGCTACACCTTC.

This clonotype was counted once. The chain links TRBV30 to TRBJ1-5; tentatively, D is TRBD1 (5 bases). The ends were cut back, 0 bases at V and 1 base at J, with 7 bases in the middle. The germline CDR1 and CDR2 sequences are GTSNPN and SVGIG (reference sequence). The CDR3 has 14 residues. CDR3 nucleotides: TGTGCCTGGAGTGTAGCAGGGAGCAATCAGCCCCAGCATTTT. Protein product: CAWSVAGSNQPQHF.

The chain has TRBV4-2 and TRBJ2-5; 10 positions agree with TRBD2. Germline CDR1 reads LGHNA; CDR2 reads YNFKEQ. With V trimmed by 3 bases and J by 2 bases, 6 bases remained unmatched. The CDR3 loop spans 16 amino acids. The CDR3 protein is CASSQPSGRVQETQYF. The CDR3 region has the DNA TGTGCCAGCAGCCAGCCTAGCGGGAGAGTACAAGAGACCCAGTACTTC.

The J gene is TRBJ1-1, the V gene TRBV7-3, with TRBD1 matching 7 bases. The CDR3 has 12 amino acids. Germline V CDR1 and CDR2: SGHTA, FQGTGA. Trimming cost V 3 bases and J 9 bases; bases outside gene matches: 4. CDR3 residues: CASSFSQGQAFF. The CDR3 DNA sequence: TGTGCCAGCAGCTTCTCACAGGGGCAAGCTTTCTTT.

The chain recombines TRBV11-1 with TRBJ2-7, with TRBD1 matching 7 bases. Losses at the gene ends were 6 bases for V and 2 bases for J; bases not matched to a gene: 7. The CDR3 runs to 14 residues. The germline V gene encodes CDR1 SGHAT and CDR2 FQDESV (reference sequence). The CDR3 spells CASRPRDRTYEQYF. CDR3 sequence (DNA): TGTGCCAGCAGACCCCGGGACAGAACCTACGAGCAGTACTTC.

This clonotype was seen a few times. The rearrangement uses TRBV7-2 and TRBJ2-5; 10 bases agree with TRBD2. Germline V gene lookup returns CDR1 SGHTA and CDR2 FQGNSA. The CDR3 is 16 amino acids. Trimming removed 5 bases from V and 0 bases from J; junction bases left unmatched: 6. This CDR3 is CASSKTSGAYQETQYF. The CDR3 DNA reads TGTGCCAGCAGCAAAACTAGCGGGGCGTACCAAGAGACCCAGTACTTC.

The V gene is TRBV12-3 or TRBV12-4, the J gene TRBJ2-7, with D perhaps TRBD1 or TRBD2 (5 bases each). V lost 7 bases and J lost 4, with 14 bases in between. The length of the CDR3 is 13 residues. CDR3 bases: TGTGCCAGCACCCCGGGACCGACATACGAGCAGTACTTC. Its protein product is CASTPGPTYEQYF.

This chain connects TRBV7-2 to TRBJ2-7, with D unclear. The CDR3 is 13 residues long. Germline CDR1 reads SGHTA; CDR2 reads FQGNSA. The ends were cut back, 2 bases at V and 6 bases at J, with 11 bases in the middle. This chain's CDR3 is CASSLRSQPEQYF. CDR3 bases: TGTGCCAGCAGCTTACGGAGCCAGCCCGAGCAGTACTTC.

The chain couples TRBV6-1 to TRBJ2-7; 7 nucleotides align to TRBD1. The V gene's germline CDR1 is MNHNS and CDR2 SASEGT. J was trimmed by 3 bases and V by 2 bases; bases with no gene match: 4. CDR3 length equals 14 residues. The CDR3 is CASSEYGTVYEQYF. Written as DNA, the CDR3 is TGTGCCAGCAGTGAATATGGGACAGTCTACGAGCAGTACTTC.

This sequence joins TRBV21-1 and TRBJ2-2; TRBD1 was called by the table and not checked on the DNA. TRBV21-1 is tagged as a pseudogene. This CDR3 spans 18 amino acids. CDR3 sequence: CASSKDAGQMTNTGELFF. The DNA of the CDR3 is TGTGCCAGCAGCAAAGATGCGGGACAGATGACTAACACCGGGGAGCTGTTTTTT.

V gene TRBV5-5 combines with J gene TRBJ2-7, with 8 bases aligning to TRBD1. V lost 4 bases and J lost 5; bases outside the gene matches: 11. The CDR3 covers 15 residues. Per the germline V gene, CDR1 is SGHKS and CDR2 is YYEKEE (reference sequence). CDR3 nucleotide sequence: TGTGCCAGCAGCCTCAATGGTGGACAGGGAGACGAGCAGTACTTC. It specifies CASSLNGGQGDEQYF.

This sequence joins TRBV5-6 and TRBJ2-2; weak D call: TRBD2 (6 bases). V lost 5 bases, J lost 12 bases, and 14 bases lay in between. CDR3 size: 12 residues. Germline lookup yields CDR1 SGHDT and CDR2 YYEEEE. CDR3 in DNA: TGTGCCAGCAGTTCGGGGGAATTGAAGCTGTTTTTT. Protein product: CASSSGELKLFF.

As concerns this clonotype: One end of the junction fails to match germline, which may point to a read error. This chain links TRBV7-6 with TRBJ2-3; 9 bases fit TRBD2. This CDR3 has 15 amino acids. CDR1 is SGHVS, CDR2 FNYEAQ, per germline. The CDR3 loop reads CSSSFLAGNTDTQYF. The CDR3 DNA reads as TGTTCCAGCAGCTTTCTAGCGGGGAACACAGATACGCAGTATTTT.

This sequence joins TRBV25-1 and TRBJ1-2; D ambiguous. Germline CDR1 and CDR2: MGHDK and SYGVNS. V was pared by 4 bases and J by 3 bases, with 15 bases between. CDR3 length: 15 amino acids. DNA for the CDR3: TGTGCCAGCAGTGTTACCCTCGACGGTCACTATGGCTACACCTTC. It codes for CASSVTLDGHYGYTF.

This clonotype has only one observation. The V and J genes are TRBV6-5 and TRBJ2-7; 9 nucleotides line up with TRBD1. The CDR3 is 15 amino acids. CDR1 and CDR2 (germline): MNHEY, SVGAGI. The ends lost 7 bases at V and 1 base at J; junction bases unmatched: 8. The CDR3 sequence is CASKPSGTGSYEQYF. The CDR3 coding sequence is TGTGCCAGCAAACCCAGCGGGACAGGGTCCTACGAGCAGTACTTC.

There are a few counts of this clonotype. The chain joins TRBV11-2 to TRBJ1-1; no firm D call. This CDR3 is built from 15 residues. The V gene lost 1 base and the J gene lost 1 base, with 10 bases spanning the gap. CDR1 and CDR2 from the germline V gene are SGHAT and FQNNGV. The CDR3 spells CASSLGLRKNTEAFF. The CDR3 DNA reads as TGTGCCAGCAGCTTAGGGTTGAGGAAGAACACTGAAGCTTTCTTT.

The rearrangement joins TRBV29-1 to TRBJ1-5, with TRBD1 identical over 7 bases. The CDR3 sequence is 13 residues long. CDR1 is SQVTM, CDR2 ANQGSEA, per germline. Trimming at V came to 2 bases and at J to 6 bases, leaving 4 bases not matched to a gene. The CDR3 loop is CSVEQGVGQPQHF. The CDR3 DNA reads TGCAGCGTTGAACAGGGGGTCGGTCAGCCCCAGCATTTT.

This chain uses TRBV21-1 with TRBJ1-1; the D call of TRBD1 is as the table states it, not checked on the DNA. TRBV21-1 is a pseudogene. There are 14 residues in the CDR3. The CDR3 DNA sequence: TGTGCCAGCAGTCTGACAGGGGCGAACACTGAAGCTTTCTTT. It yields the protein CASSLTGANTEAFF.

V usage is TRBV4-1 and J usage is TRBJ2-7, with TRBD1 identical over 7 bases. J lost 2 bases, V lost 4 bases, and 11 bases had no gene match. The CDR3 totals 16 residues. Looked up from germline, CDR1 is MGHRA and CDR2 is YSYEKL. CDR3: CASSRSAQGVPYEQYF. The CDR3 DNA reads TGCGCCAGCAGCCGATCCGCTCAGGGGGTCCCCTACGAGCAGTACTTC.

This clonotype was seen only a few times. V is TRBV5-1 and J is TRBJ2-7; a weak D match, TRBD2 (6 bases). Germline assignment: CDR1 SGHRS and CDR2 YFSETQ. The ends were cut back, 5 bases at V and 7 bases at J, with 19 bases in the middle. This CDR3 region has 14 residues. This CDR3 reads CASRRGGVEEEQYF. CDR3 sequence (DNA): TGCGCCAGCAGAAGAGGAGGGGTTGAGGAAGAGCAGTACTTC.

Only a few counts were recorded for this clonotype. This chain joins TRBV4-2 and TRBJ2-7; maybe TRBD2 (5 bases). V was cut by 3 bases and J by 3 bases, with 12 bases left in between. Germline V gene data show CDR1 as LGHNA and CDR2 as YNFKEQ. The CDR3 is 14 amino acids. The CDR3 nucleotides are TGTGCCAGCAGCCAGGCCCGGGGAGACTACGAGCAGTACTTC. Translating it yields CASSQARGDYEQYF.

This clonotype was counted between two and nine times. The chain carries TRBV19 and TRBJ1-2, with 9 bases matching TRBD1. The CDR3 consists of 14 residues. Germline values: CDR1 LNHDA, CDR2 SQIVND (reference sequence). Trimming took 6 bases from V and 8 from J; bases not matched to a gene: 10. The CDR3 DNA is TGTGCCAGTAGATCAATTTCCGGGACAGGGGGCTACACCTTC. As protein: CASRSISGTGGYTF.

This clonotype appeared many times. Germline and junction disagree at one end, which may indicate a read error. V and J are TRBV20-1 and TRBJ2-4; D possibly corresponds to TRBD1 (5 bases). The CDR3 totals 15 residues. The germline gives CDR1 DFQATT, CDR2 SNEGSKA (reference sequence). CDR3 loop: CSARGRAIAKNIQYF. The CDR3 DNA sequence: TGCAGTGCCAGAGGCAGGGCAATAGCCAAAAACATTCAGTACTTC.

In its sample, this clonotype was seen a few times. The V gene is TRBV6-5, the J gene TRBJ2-3; 9 bases match TRBD1. After removal of 2 bases from V and 6 bases from J, the junction contained 6 bases not matched to a gene. The CDR3 is made up of 15 amino acids. CDR1 is MNHEY, CDR2 SVGAGI, per germline. The CDR3 spells CASSYAGTGQDTQYF. The CDR3, as DNA: TGTGCCAGCAGTTACGCCGGGACAGGGCAGGATACGCAGTATTTT.

V is TRBV30 and J is TRBJ2-7; D assignment may be TRBD1 or TRBD2 (5 bases each). Germline V gene sequence: CDR1 GTSNPN, CDR2 SVGIG (reference sequence). The V end lost 6 bases, the J end lost 3 bases, and 15 bases lay between the germline ends. This CDR3 region has 13 residues. The CDR3 here is CACGTRMYYEQYF. The CDR3 region has the DNA TGTGCCTGCGGGACCAGAATGTACTACGAGCAGTACTTC.

This clonotype was seen only a few times. This sequence joins TRBV2 and TRBJ1-1; 11 bases match TRBD1. The CDR3 sequence is 15 residues long. Trimming at V came to 8 bases and at J to 4 bases, leaving 9 bases not matched to a gene. Germline assignment: CDR1 SNHLY and CDR2 FYNNEI. As DNA, the CDR3 is TGTGCCAGCCTTATGGACAGGGGGCGGGCCACTGAAGCTTTCTTT. Translating it yields CASLMDRGRATEAFF.

The chain employs TRBV30 and TRBJ2-5; 9 bases align to TRBD1. The CDR3 spans 13 residues. V lost 8 bases and J lost 4; bases outside the gene matches: 8. The V gene's germline CDR1 is GTSNPN and CDR2 SVGIG (reference sequence). The CDR3 nucleotides read TGTGCCCGAGGGACAGGGCAGGGAGAGACCCAGTACTTC. It translates to CARGTGQGETQYF.

The sample holds many counts of this clonotype. This chain links TRBV12-3 or TRBV12-4 with TRBJ2-2; 8 bases line up with TRBD2. The CDR3 is 15 residues long. V shed 3 bases and J 7 bases; nucleotides not matched to a gene: 7. DNA of the CDR3: TGTGCCAGCAGTTTTCGAAGCGGGGGTGACGGGGAGCTGTTTTTT. This encodes CASSFRSGGDGELFF.

This clonotype showed up just a few times. The V and J genes are TRBV5-1 and TRBJ1-1, with D hard to call. V lost 0 bases and J lost 0, with 9 bases in between. The germline CDR1 and CDR2 sequences are SGHRS and YFSETQ. The CDR3 loop spans 15 amino acids. CDR3 coding DNA: TGCGCCAGCAGCTTGGATCCGGCAGTGAACACTGAAGCTTTCTTT. Encoded protein: CASSLDPAVNTEAFF.

The chain has TRBV11-2 and TRBJ2-3; D may be TRBD1 or TRBD2 (6 bases each). V dropped 4 bases and J dropped 2 bases, with 13 bases sitting between them. CDR3 length: 15 amino acids. Germline V lookup: CDR1 SGHAT, CDR2 FQNNGV. For the CDR3, the DNA is TGTGCCAGCAGCTATTCGGGGGCGTTCACAGATACGCAGTATTTT. As protein: CASSYSGAFTDTQYF. Full variable domain (missing parts from reference TRBV11-2 and TRBJ2-3): EAGVAQSPRYKIIEKRQSVAFWCNPISGHATLYWYQQILGQGPKLLIQFQNNGVVDDSQLPKDRFSAERLKGVDSTLKIQPAKLEDSAVYLCASSYSGAFTDTQYFGPGTRLTVL.

V is TRBV19 and J is TRBJ1-2; D is possibly TRBD1 (5 bases). Germline V CDR1 and CDR2: LNHDA, SQIVND (reference sequence). The CDR3 length is 14 residues. V was cut by 3 bases and J by 6 bases, with 14 bases left in between. For the CDR3, the DNA is TGTGCCAGTAGTATCGGGCAGGGCTGGGATGGCTACACCTTC. Translating it yields CASSIGQGWDGYTF.

The CDR3 sequence: CSAPLAGGSTKNIQYF. The CDR3 DNA is TGCAGTGCTCCGTTAGCGGGAGGGTCTACCAAAAACATTCAGTACTTC. The V gene is TRBV20-1, the J gene TRBJ2-4; 11 bases line up with TRBD2. This CDR3 comprises 16 residues. Germline V gene sequence: CDR1 DFQATT, CDR2 SNEGSKA (reference sequence). J was trimmed by 2 bases and V by 5 bases; bases with no gene match: 8.